This T cell receptor (beta chain) derives from a study of T cells in Graves' hyperthyroidism and ophthalmopathy. The sample holds many counts of this clonotype. The target antigen is unknown. Findings and caveats of the study: Progression to ophthalmopathy was predicted a median of approximately 6.4 months early. Stable hyperthyroidism was separated from ophthalmopathy by a model based on 13 V-J features.

Germline-derived CDR1 and CDR2 are DFQATT and SNEGSKA (reference sequence). V dropped 4 bases and J dropped 5 bases, with 23 bases sitting between them. CDR3 length: 16 amino acids. The CDR3 regions of TCR beta were amplified from RNA transcripts. HTBI primers were the set used in a first-round RT-PCR of the TCR CDR3. A single record per CDR3 protein comes from TCRdb applying MiXCR to the multiplex PCR reads. The data contain under 450,000 distinct CDR3 sequences, around a sixth of them singletons. Diagnosis of hyperthyroidism was new in patients aged 18 to 65, and its duration was under 2 months. Material: blood. This receptor was obtained from a woman in her late teens or twenties with Graves' hyperthyroidism. This sequence joins TRBV20-1 and TRBJ2-5; TRBD2 is a possible D gene (6 bases). DNA of the CDR3: TGCAGTGCTACGATATTACCCCGTCGGGAGATGGAGACCCAGTACTTC. Protein sequence: CSATILPRREMETQYF.